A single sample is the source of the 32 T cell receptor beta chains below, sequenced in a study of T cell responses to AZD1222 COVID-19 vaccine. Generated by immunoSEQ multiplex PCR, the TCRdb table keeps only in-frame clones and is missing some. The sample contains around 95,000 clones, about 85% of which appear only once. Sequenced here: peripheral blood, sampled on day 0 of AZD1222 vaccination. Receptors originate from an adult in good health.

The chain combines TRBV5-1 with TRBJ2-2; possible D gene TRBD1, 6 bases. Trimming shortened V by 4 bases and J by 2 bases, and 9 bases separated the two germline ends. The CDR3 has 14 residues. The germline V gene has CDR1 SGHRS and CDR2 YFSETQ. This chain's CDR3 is CASSAGDNTGELFF. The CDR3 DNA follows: TGCGCCAGCAGCGCAGGGGATAACACCGGGGAGCTGTTTTTT. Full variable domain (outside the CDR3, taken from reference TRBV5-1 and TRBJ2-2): KAGVTQTPRYLIKTRGQQVTLSCSPISGHRSVSWYQQTPGQGLQFLFEYFSETQRNKGNFPGRFSGRQFSNSRSEMNVSTLELGDSALYLCASSAGDNTGELFFGEGSRLTVL.

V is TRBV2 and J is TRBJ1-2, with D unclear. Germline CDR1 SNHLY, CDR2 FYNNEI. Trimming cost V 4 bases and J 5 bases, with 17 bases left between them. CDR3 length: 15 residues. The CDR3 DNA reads TGTGCCAGCAGTGGATTGGCGGCGACCCAATATGGCTACACCTTC. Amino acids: CASSGLAATQYGYTF.

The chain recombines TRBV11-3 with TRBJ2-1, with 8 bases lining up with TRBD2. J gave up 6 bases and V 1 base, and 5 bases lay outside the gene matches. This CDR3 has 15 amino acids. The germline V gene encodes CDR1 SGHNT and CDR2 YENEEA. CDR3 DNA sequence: TGTGCCAGCAGCTTAGTAGCGGGATCGGGCAATGAGCAGTTCTTC. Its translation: CASSLVAGSGNEQFF.

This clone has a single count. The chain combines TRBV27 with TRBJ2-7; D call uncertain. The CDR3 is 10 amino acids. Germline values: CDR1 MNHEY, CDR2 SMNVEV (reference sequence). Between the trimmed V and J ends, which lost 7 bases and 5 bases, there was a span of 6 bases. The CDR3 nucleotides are TGTGCCAGCACCCCCGACGAGCAGTACTTC. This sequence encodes CASTPDEQYF.

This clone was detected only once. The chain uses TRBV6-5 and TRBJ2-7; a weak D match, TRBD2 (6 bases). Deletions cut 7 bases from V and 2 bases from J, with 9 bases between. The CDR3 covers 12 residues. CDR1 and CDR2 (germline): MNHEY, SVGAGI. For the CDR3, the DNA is TGTGCCAGCACTGGAGGGGCCTACGAGCAGTACTTC. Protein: CASTGGAYEQYF.

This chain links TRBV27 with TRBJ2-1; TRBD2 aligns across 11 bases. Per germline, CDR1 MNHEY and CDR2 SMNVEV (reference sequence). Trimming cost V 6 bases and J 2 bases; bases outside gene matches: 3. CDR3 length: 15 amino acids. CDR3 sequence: CASRPLAGAYNEQFF. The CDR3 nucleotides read TGTGCCAGCAGGCCACTAGCGGGAGCCTACAATGAGCAGTTCTTC.

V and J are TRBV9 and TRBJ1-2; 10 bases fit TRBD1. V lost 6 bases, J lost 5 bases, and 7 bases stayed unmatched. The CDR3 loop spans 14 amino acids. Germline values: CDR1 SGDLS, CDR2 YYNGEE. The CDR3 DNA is TGTGCCAGCACCCTAGAGGGACAGGGGTATGGCTACACCTTC. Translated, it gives CASTLEGQGYGYTF.

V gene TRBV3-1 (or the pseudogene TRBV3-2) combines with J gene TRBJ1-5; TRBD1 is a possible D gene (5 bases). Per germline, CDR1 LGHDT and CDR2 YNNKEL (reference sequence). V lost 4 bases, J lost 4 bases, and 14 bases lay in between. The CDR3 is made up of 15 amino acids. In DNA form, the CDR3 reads TGTGCCAGCAGCCTCGGCTCGGGGGGGAATCAGCCCCAGCATTTT. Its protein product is CASSLGSGGNQPQHF.

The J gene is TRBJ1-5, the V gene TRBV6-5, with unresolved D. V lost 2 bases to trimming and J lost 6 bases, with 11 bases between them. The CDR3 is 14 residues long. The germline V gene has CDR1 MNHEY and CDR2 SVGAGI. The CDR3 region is CASSYELGSQPQHF. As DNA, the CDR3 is TGTGCCAGCAGTTACGAATTGGGCAGTCAGCCCCAGCATTTT.

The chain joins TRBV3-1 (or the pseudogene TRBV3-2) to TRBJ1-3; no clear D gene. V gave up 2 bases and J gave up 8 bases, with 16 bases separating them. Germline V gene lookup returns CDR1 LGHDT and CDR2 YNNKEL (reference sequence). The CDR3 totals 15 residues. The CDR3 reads CASSQWGVLEHTIYF. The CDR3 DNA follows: TGTGCCAGCAGCCAATGGGGAGTTTTGGAACACACCATATATTTT.

CDR3 sequence reads: CASSPRLAGGETQYF. The CDR3 DNA sequence: TGTGCCAGCAGCCCCAGACTAGCGGGGGGAGAGACCCAGTACTTC. The V call is TRBV9, the J call TRBJ2-5; 13 bases agree with TRBD2. The CDR3 consists of 15 residues. The germline V gene encodes CDR1 SGDLS and CDR2 YYNGEE. V was clipped by 4 bases and J by 4 bases; unmatched bases: 4.

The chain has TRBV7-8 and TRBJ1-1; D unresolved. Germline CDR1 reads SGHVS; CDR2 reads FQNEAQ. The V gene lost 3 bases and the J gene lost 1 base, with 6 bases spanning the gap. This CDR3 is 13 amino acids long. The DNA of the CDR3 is TGTGCCAGCAGCTTTTCAGGGAACACTGAAGCTTTCTTT. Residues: CASSFSGNTEAFF. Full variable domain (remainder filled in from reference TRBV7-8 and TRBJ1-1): GAGVSQSPRYKVAKRGQDVALRCDPISGHVSLFWYQQALGQGPEFLTYFQNEAQLDKSGLPSDRFFAERPEGSVSTLKIQRTQQEDSAVYLCASSFSGNTEAFFGQGTRLTVV.

CDR3 DNA: TGTGCCAGCGGCGGTATTATAGGCGGGGACAGTCTGGGGAACTATGGCTACACCTTC. This gives the protein CASGGIIGGDSLGNYGYTF. The chain uses TRBV5-8 and TRBJ1-2, with 7 nucleotides matching TRBD1. CDR1 SGHTS and CDR2 YDEGEE come from the germline V gene. The CDR3 contains 19 residues. The V segment lost 7 bases and the J segment 2 bases; nucleotides outside the gene matches: 23.

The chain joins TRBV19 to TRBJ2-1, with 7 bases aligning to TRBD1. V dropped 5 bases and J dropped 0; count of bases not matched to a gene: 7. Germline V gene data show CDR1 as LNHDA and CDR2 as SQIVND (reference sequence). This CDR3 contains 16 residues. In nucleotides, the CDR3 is TGTGCCAGTAGTCTCCTGGGACAGAGCTCCTACAATGAGCAGTTCTTC. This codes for CASSLLGQSSYNEQFF.

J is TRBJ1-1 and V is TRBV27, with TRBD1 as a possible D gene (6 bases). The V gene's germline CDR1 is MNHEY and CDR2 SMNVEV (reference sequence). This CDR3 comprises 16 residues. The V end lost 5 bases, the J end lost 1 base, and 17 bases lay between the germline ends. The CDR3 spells CASSGQPAFWNTEAFF. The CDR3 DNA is TGTGCCAGCAGTGGACAGCCCGCTTTTTGGAACACTGAAGCTTTCTTT.

The CDR3 nucleotides are TGTGCCATCAAGGGGACTAGCGGCTCTTCTCTGTACAATGAGCAGTTCTTC. It specifies CAIKGTSGSSLYNEQFF. The chain has TRBV10-3 and TRBJ2-1; 11 nucleotides match TRBD2. Germline CDR1 reads ENHRY; CDR2 reads SYGVKD. This CDR3 region has 17 residues. Losses at the gene ends were 7 bases for V and 4 bases for J; bases not matched to a gene: 12.

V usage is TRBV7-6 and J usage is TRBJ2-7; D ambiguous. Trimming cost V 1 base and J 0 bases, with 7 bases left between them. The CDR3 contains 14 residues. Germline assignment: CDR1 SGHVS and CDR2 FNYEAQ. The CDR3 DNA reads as TGTGCCAGCAGCTTAGTCGTCAGCTCCTACGAGCAGTACTTC. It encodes CASSLVVSSYEQYF.

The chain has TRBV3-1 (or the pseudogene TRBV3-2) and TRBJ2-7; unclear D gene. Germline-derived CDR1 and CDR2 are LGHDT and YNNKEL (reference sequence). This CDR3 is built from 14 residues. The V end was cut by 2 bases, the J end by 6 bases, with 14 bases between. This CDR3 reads CASSQNGDSFEQYF. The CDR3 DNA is TGTGCCAGCAGCCAAAATGGGGATAGCTTCGAGCAGTACTTC.

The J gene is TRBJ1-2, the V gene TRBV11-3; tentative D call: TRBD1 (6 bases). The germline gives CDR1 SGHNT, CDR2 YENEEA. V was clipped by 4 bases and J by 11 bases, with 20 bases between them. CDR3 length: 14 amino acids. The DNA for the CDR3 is TGTGCCAGCAGCTGGGGGCAGGGGCGTAAAGAATACACCTTC. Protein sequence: CASSWGQGRKEYTF.

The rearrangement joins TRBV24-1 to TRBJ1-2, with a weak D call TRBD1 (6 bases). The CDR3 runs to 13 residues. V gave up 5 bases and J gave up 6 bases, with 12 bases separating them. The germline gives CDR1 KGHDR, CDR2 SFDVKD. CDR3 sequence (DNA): TGTGCCACCAGTGGGGCAGGGGCAGATGGCTACACCTTC. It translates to CATSGAGADGYTF.

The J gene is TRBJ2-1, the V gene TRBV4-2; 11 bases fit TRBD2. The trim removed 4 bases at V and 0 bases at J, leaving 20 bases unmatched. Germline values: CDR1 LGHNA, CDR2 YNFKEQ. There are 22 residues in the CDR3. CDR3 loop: CASSRLGATSGKSQSSYNEQFF. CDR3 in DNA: TGTGCCAGCAGCCGCCTTGGGGCGACTAGCGGGAAGAGCCAGAGCTCCTACAATGAGCAGTTCTTC.

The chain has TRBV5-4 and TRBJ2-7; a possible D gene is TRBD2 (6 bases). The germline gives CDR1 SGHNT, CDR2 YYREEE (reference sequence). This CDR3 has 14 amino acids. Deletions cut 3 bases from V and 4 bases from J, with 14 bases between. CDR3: CASSSTDGGYEQYF. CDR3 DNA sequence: TGTGCCAGCAGCTCGACCGACGGGGGATACGAGCAGTACTTC.

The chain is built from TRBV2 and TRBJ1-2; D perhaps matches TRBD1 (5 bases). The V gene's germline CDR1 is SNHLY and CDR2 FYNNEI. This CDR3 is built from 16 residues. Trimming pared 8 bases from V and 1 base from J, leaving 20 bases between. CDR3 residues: CASATFRDGLNYGYTF. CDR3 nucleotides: TGTGCCAGCGCAACTTTCCGGGACGGACTTAACTATGGCTACACCTTC.

The CDR3 is CASSLASNSPLHF. The CDR3 DNA follows: TGTGCCAGCAGTTTAGCGTCGAATTCACCCCTCCACTTT. This chain connects TRBV27 to TRBJ1-6; D unclear. Between the trimmed V and J ends, which lost 2 bases and 7 bases, there was a span of 6 bases. The CDR3 consists of 13 residues. Germline V CDR1 and CDR2: MNHEY, SMNVEV (reference sequence).

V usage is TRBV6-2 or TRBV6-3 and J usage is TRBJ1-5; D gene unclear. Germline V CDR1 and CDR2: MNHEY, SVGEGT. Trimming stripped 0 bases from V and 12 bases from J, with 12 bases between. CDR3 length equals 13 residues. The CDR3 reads CASSYSIFSLQHF. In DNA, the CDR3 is TGTGCCAGCAGTTACTCGATATTCTCTCTCCAGCATTTT.

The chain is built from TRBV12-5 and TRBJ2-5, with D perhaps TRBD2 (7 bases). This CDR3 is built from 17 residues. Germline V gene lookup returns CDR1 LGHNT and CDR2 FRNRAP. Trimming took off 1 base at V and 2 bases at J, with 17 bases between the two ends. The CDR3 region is CASGLGGGTRGQETQYF. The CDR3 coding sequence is TGTGCTAGTGGTTTGGGGGGGGGCACGCGGGGTCAAGAGACCCAGTACTTC.

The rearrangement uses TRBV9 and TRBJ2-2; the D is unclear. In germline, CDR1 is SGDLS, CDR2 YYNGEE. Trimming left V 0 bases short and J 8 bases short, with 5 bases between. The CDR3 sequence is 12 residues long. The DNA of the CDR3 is TGTGCCAGCAGCGTAGACTCGGGGGAGCTGTTTTTT. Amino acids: CASSVDSGELFF.

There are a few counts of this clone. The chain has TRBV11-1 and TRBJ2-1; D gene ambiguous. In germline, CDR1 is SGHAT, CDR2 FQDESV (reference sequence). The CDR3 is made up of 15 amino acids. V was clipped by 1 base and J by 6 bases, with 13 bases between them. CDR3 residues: CASSLGALTTNEQFF. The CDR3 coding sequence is TGTGCCAGCAGCTTAGGGGCTTTGACCACCAATGAGCAGTTCTTC.

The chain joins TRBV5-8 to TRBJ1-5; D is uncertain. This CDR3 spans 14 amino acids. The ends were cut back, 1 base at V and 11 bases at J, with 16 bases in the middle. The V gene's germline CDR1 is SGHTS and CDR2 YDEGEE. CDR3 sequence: CASSLNSRFQTQHF. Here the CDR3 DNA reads TGTGCCAGCAGCTTGAATTCGAGGTTTCAAACCCAGCATTTT. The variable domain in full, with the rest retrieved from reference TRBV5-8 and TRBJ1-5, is EAGVTQSPTHLIKTRGQQATLRCSPISGHTSVYWYQQALGLGLQFLLWYDEGEERNRGNFPPRFSGRQFPNYSSELNVNALELEDSALYLCASSLNSRFQTQHFGDGTRLSIL.

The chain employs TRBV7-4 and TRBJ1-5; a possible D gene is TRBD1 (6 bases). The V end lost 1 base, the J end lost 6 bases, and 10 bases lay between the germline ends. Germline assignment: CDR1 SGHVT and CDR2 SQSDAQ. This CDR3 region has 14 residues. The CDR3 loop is CASSLDRATQPQHF. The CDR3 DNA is TGTGCCAGCAGCTTAGACAGGGCAACTCAGCCCCAGCATTTT.

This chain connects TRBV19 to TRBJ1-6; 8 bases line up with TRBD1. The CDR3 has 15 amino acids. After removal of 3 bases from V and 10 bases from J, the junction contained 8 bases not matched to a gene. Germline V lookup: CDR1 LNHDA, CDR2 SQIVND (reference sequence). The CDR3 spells CASSISAGDRSPLHF. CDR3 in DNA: TGTGCCAGTAGTATCTCAGCAGGGGACAGGTCACCCCTCCACTTT.

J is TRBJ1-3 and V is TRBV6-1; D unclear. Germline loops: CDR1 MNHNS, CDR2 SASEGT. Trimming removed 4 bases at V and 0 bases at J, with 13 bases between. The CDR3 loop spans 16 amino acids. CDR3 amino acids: CASSVFLQSSGNTIYF. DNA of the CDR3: TGTGCCAGCAGTGTTTTCCTCCAGTCCTCTGGAAACACCATATATTTT.